This TCR beta chain was recovered during a study of cytomegalovirus exposure and HLA in healthy donors. V was shortened by 0 bases and J by 5 bases, with 14 bases between the two germline ends. From germline, CDR1 is LGHNA and CDR2 YSLEER. This CDR3 is built from 16 residues. In the PCR, 60 Vbeta and 13 Jbeta primers were used. The repertoire was sequenced with immunoSEQ multiplex PCR; TCRdb's copy has only in-frame clones and lacks some. The sample includes just over 150,000 clones, approximately 81% seen only once; the top ten take 1.5% to 2%. This sequence originates from a man younger than 35 in good health and CMV-seronegative. The sequencing sample was made of PBMCs. The chain combines TRBV4-3 with TRBJ1-5; weak D call: TRBD1 (6 bases). The CDR3 sequence: CASSQDKGDIDQPQHF. Written as DNA, the CDR3 is TGCGCCAGCAGCCAAGATAAGGGGGACATAGATCAGCCCCAGCATTTT.